Below, one T cell receptor (beta chain) is given with its context. Its antigen is as yet unknown. The germline CDR1 and CDR2 sequences are MNHNY and SVGAGI (reference sequence). The J segment lost 8 bases and the V segment lost 0 bases, leaving 9 bases of the junction unmatched. The CDR3 has 15 amino acids. The entry originates in a study of human versus mouse CDR3 diversity and MHC coevolution. Study background: Between about 0.6 x 10^7 and 1.6 x 10^7 valid reads came from each sample.

Sequencing used immunoSEQ multiplex PCR; TCRdb keeps in-frame clones, though not all of them. This table holds about 83,000 clones, around 90% found once. Study-wide points: Among all groups, most of the three human donors showed least clonal inequality. Humans had the largest estimated TCR beta repertoire, 1.5 million to 2 million clonotypes.

The receptor comes from a person aged 30 to 69 in good health. The sequencing input was naive CD4+ T cells from blood. Subset reported: CD45RO-negative CD62L-positive naive CD4 T cells. The chain joins TRBV6-6 to TRBJ1-2; 7 bases are shared with TRBD1. The CDR3 region is CASSYSGGAGGGYTF. The CDR3 DNA reads as TGTGCCAGCAGTTACTCGGGTGGAGCAGGGGGAGGCTACACCTTC.